Shown below are 12 T cell receptor beta chains from a single sample sequenced in a study of identical twins. TCRdb re-called the 5' RACE reads with MiXCR, one entry per CDR3 protein. This sample carries about 920,000 distinct CDR3 sequences, roughly 12% of them seen once, and the ten largest clones take around 1.6%. These data also featured in a second study, about yellow fever vaccine responses in identical twins.

The sequenced sample consisted of PBMCs. These receptors were obtained from a woman between 18 and 30 years old in good health.

This clonotype was seen only a few times. This rearrangement joins TRBV5-5 to TRBJ1-5; the D gene is possibly TRBD1 (5 bases). Trimming took off 0 bases at V and 6 bases at J, with 7 bases between the two ends. Germline V CDR1 and CDR2: SGHKS, YYEKEE (reference sequence). This CDR3 contains 13 residues. The CDR3 sequence is CASSLEGPQPQHF. The CDR3 coding sequence is TGTGCCAGCAGCTTGGAGGGGCCTCAGCCCCAGCATTTT.

This clonotype was detected many times. The chain joins TRBV10-3 to TRBJ2-3, with D possibly matching TRBD1 (5 bases). The germline V gene encodes CDR1 ENHRY and CDR2 SYGVKD. The V end lost 0 bases, the J end lost 1 base, and 11 bases lay between the germline ends. CDR3 length equals 16 residues. CDR3 in amino acids: CAISESRQTGTDTQYF. The CDR3 coding sequence is TGTGCCATCAGTGAGTCCCGACAGACCGGCACAGATACGCAGTATTTT.

This clonotype has a handful of counts. The V gene is TRBV2, the J gene TRBJ2-5; perhaps TRBD2 as D (6 bases). The germline V and J ends were trimmed by 10 bases and 0 bases, with 21 bases remaining between them. CDR1 and CDR2 (germline): SNHLY, FYNNEI. The CDR3 is 16 amino acids. The CDR3: CANKRAMTPNQETQYF. CDR3 nucleotides: TGTGCCAACAAGCGGGCAATGACGCCTAACCAAGAGACCCAGTACTTC.

This clonotype was picked up a small number of times. This chain links TRBV20-1 with TRBJ2-7; no definite D call. Looked up from germline, CDR1 is DFQATT and CDR2 is SNEGSKA (reference sequence). The V end lost 3 bases, the J end lost 2 bases, and 8 bases lay between the germline ends. The CDR3 sequence is 12 residues long. Here the CDR3 DNA reads TGCAGTGCTAGGGATTTTCCCTACGAGCAGTACTTC. The encoded protein is CSARDFPYEQYF.

J is TRBJ1-2 and V is TRBV28; TRBD1 matches at 8 bases. Losses at the gene ends were 5 bases for V and 5 bases for J; bases not matched to a gene: 10. The CDR3 has 15 residues. CDR1 is MDHEN and CDR2 is SYDVKM in the germline V gene. CDR3 sequence: CASSPGQGVWYGYTF. In DNA form, the CDR3 reads TGTGCCAGCAGTCCCGGACAGGGTGTTTGGTATGGCTACACCTTC.

About this clonotype: A much larger clonotype is one base distant, so this may be a read error. This chain uses TRBV24-1 with TRBJ2-1; 11 nucleotides align to TRBD2. Looked up from germline, CDR1 is KGHDR and CDR2 is SFDVKD. This CDR3 spans 16 amino acids. The CDR3 coding sequence is TGTGCCACCAGTGGACGTAGCGGGGGGGCTTTAAATGAGCAGTCCTTC. Protein sequence: CATSGRSGGALNEQSF.

This clonotype came up many times. The genes are TRBV12-3 or TRBV12-4 and TRBJ2-1; D gene unclear. The CDR3 consists of 14 residues. V lost 6 bases and J 1 base, leaving 10 bases between the germline ends. CDR3: CASSHGQSYNEQFF. CDR3 sequence (DNA): TGTGCCAGCAGCCACGGGCAGTCCTACAATGAGCAGTTCTTC.

The sample holds a few counts of this clonotype. This chain links TRBV7-9 with TRBJ2-1; no clear D gene. This CDR3 contains 16 residues. V dropped 1 base and J dropped 1 base, with 11 bases sitting between them. Germline CDR1 and CDR2: SEHNR and FQNEAQ (reference sequence). The CDR3 loop is CASSLVAPASYNEQFF. DNA for the CDR3: TGTGCCAGCAGCTTAGTAGCTCCAGCTTCCTACAATGAGCAGTTCTTC.

This clonotype showed up just a few times. This chain connects TRBV29-1 to TRBJ2-1; possibly TRBD1 for D (6 bases). Germline-derived CDR1 and CDR2 are SQVTM and ANQGSEA. CDR3 length: 16 amino acids. Trimming shortened V by 0 bases and J by 2 bases, and 14 bases separated the two germline ends. The CDR3 loop reads CSVEDYTGRTYNEQFF. The CDR3 nucleotides are TGCAGCGTTGAAGATTACACAGGGAGAACCTACAATGAGCAGTTCTTC.

This clonotype was seen more than once but under ten times. This chain connects TRBV20-1 to TRBJ1-1; 7 bases match TRBD1. Germline lookup yields CDR1 DFQATT and CDR2 SNEGSKA (reference sequence). Trimming took 6 bases from V and 7 from J; bases not matched to a gene: 11. CDR3 length equals 13 residues. The CDR3 sequence is CSARKQGRSEAFF. The CDR3 nucleotides are TGCAGTGCCAGAAAACAGGGGCGGAGTGAAGCTTTCTTT.

This chain uses TRBV5-1 with TRBJ1-1, with 8 bases that match TRBD1. V lost 4 bases and J lost 6; bases outside the gene matches: 11. CDR1 and CDR2 (germline): SGHRS, YFSETQ. The CDR3 totals 15 residues. This CDR3 reads CASSTGTGLIAEAFF. CDR3 bases: TGCGCCAGCAGCACTGGGACAGGCCTAATAGCTGAAGCTTTCTTT.

The chain has TRBV6-5 and TRBJ2-3; D is perhaps TRBD1 or TRBD2 (5 bases each). Germline loops: CDR1 MNHEY, CDR2 SVGAGI. Trimming took off 2 bases at V and 0 bases at J, with 9 bases between the two ends. There are 15 residues in the CDR3. The CDR3 nucleotides are TGTGCCAGCAGTTACGTGAGGGGCAGCACAGATACGCAGTATTTT. Translated: CASSYVRGSTDTQYF.